Sequencing of this TCR beta chain was carried out in a study of T-cell memory formation after mild COVID-19. TCR alpha and TCR beta cDNA libraries with sample barcodes and UMIs came from 5'RACE using constant-segment primers. TCRdb redid the calling of the 5' RACE reads with MiXCR, one entry per CDR3 protein. The profile shows about 430,000 distinct CDR3 sequences, more than 20% of them singletons. To note about this clonotype: The antigen is undetermined.

General study results and limits: Day 15 to 85 contracting clones showed balanced CD4/CD8; day 15 to 37 expanders favored CD4+.

Germline CDR1 SNHLY, CDR2 FYNNEI. V was cut by 2 bases and J by 1 base, with 11 bases left in between. The length of the CDR3 is 15 residues. The TCR was taken from an adult woman who had mild COVID-19 (a few samples of this study predate the infection). Cell type and time point are not known. Sequenced: PBMCs or a T cell subset sorted from them (not recorded which). This chain uses TRBV2 with TRBJ1-1; TRBD1 might be the D (5 bases). The CDR3 reads CASSESGTKNTEAFF. Written as DNA, the CDR3 is TGTGCCAGCAGTGAATCGGGGACCAAGAACACTGAAGCTTTCTTT.